This T cell receptor beta chain was sequenced for a study of cytomegalovirus exposure and HLA in healthy donors. Study summary: The same platform as the roughly 700 first-cohort repertoires was used for the 100 to 150 validation repertoires, a later analysis reported. Study-wide results and caveats: With high specificity and sensitivity, the classifier reportedly diagnosed cytomegalovirus status. The authors confirmed in vitro that a few CMV-associated chains were specific for CMV antigens. Investigators reported under 200 TCR beta chains as tied to cytomegalovirus.

Details on this clone: The antigen is not known.

Profiling relied on immunoSEQ multiplex PCR, and the TCRdb table lists in-frame clones only, not all of them. Of about 130,000 clones in the sample, roughly nine tenths are singletons; the top ten hold 2% to 2.5%. The CDR3 sequence is 18 residues long. Germline V gene sequence: CDR1 SEHNR, CDR2 FQNEAQ (reference sequence). The junction had 6 bases not matched to a gene; V was cut back by 1 base and J by 0 bases. Sequencing used PBMCs. The sequence was obtained from a woman aged 18 to 35 in good health and CMV-seronegative. The V call is TRBV7-9, the J call TRBJ2-1; TRBD2 matches 10 bases. DNA of the CDR3: TGTGCCAGCAGCTTAGAAGCGGGAGGGTCCAGCTCCTACAATGAGCAGTTCTTC. It codes for CASSLEAGGSSSYNEQFF.